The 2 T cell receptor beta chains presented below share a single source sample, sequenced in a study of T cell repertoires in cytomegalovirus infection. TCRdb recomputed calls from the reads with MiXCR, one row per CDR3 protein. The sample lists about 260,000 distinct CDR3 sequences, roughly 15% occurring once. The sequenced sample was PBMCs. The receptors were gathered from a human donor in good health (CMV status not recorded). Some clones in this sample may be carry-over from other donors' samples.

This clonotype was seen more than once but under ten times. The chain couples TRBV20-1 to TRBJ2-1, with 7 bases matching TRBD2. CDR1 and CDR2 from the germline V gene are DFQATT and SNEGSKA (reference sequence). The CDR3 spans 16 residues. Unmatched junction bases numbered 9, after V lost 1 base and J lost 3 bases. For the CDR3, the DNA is TGCAGTGCTAGAGTGAGCGGGACCCTCGGCTACAATGAGCAGTTCTTC. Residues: CSARVSGTLGYNEQFF.

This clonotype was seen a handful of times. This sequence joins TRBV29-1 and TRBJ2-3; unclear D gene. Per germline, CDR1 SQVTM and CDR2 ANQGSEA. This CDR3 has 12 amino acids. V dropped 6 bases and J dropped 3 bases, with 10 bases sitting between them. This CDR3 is CSVIDGTDTQYF. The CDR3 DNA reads TGCAGCGTGATTGACGGGACAGATACGCAGTATTTT.